This T cell receptor beta chain originates from a study of a mutant IDH1 vaccine in newly diagnosed glioma. Study context: Patients got radiotherapy, temozolomide, or both beforehand, and most got both.

Here immunoSEQ multiplex PCR was the method, and the copy in TCRdb shows in-frame clones only, minus some. The repertoire holds tens of thousands of clones, with less than 65% as singletons. With respect to this clone: As yet, its antigen is unknown.

The time point is: week 47, end of study. Vaccinated patients received 300 ug of mutant IDH1 20-mer peptide per dose, with topical imiquimod. Trimming took off 0 bases at V and 5 bases at J, with 8 bases between the two ends. CDR1 is SGHNT and CDR2 is YYREEE in the germline V gene (reference sequence). This CDR3 comprises 13 residues. The clonotype comes from a man in his forties with glioma. Some clones in this sample may be carry-over from other donors' samples. The material was peripheral blood mononuclear cells (PBMCs), obtained from a glioma patient whose treatment included an IDH1 peptide vaccine. This rearrangement joins TRBV5-4 to TRBJ2-5, with TRBD2 as a possible D gene (6 bases). CDR3 DNA sequence: TGTGCCAGCAGCTTGGCGGAGGGCGAGACCCAGTACTTC. It yields the protein CASSLAEGETQYF.